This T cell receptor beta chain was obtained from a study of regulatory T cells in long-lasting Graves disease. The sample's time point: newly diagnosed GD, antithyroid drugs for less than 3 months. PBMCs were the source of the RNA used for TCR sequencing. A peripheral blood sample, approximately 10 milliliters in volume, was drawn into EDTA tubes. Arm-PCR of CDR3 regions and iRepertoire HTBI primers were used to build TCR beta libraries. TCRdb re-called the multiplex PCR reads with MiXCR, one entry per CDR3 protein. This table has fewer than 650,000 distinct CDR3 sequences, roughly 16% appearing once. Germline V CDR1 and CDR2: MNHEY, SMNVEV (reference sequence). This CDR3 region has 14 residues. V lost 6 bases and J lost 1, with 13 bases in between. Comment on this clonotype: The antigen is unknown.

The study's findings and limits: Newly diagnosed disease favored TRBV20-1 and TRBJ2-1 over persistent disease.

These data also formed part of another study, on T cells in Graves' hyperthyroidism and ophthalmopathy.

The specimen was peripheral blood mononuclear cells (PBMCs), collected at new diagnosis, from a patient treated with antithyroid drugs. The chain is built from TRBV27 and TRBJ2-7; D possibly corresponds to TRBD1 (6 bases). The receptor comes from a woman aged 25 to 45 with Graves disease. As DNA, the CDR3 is TGTGCCAGCAGGAAGACAGGAGGATCCTACGAGCAGTACTTC. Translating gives CASRKTGGSYEQYF.